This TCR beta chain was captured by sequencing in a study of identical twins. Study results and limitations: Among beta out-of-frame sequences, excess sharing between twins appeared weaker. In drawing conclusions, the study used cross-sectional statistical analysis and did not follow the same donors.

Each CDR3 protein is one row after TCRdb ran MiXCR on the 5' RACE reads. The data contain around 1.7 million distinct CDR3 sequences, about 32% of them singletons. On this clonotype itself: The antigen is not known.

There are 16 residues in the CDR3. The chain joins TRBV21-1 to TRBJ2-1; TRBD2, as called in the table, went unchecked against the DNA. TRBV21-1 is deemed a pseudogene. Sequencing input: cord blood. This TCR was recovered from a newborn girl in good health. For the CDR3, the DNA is TGTGCCAGCAGCAAAGGAGCTAGCCCTGGAGACAATGAGCAGTTCTTC. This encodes CASSKGASPGDNEQFF.